The 21 T cell receptor beta chains given below trace back to one sample, sequenced in a study of graft-versus-host responses after intestinal transplantation. The assay was immunoSEQ multiplex PCR, and TCRdb's table has in-frame clones only and misses some. The top ten clones hold about 4% of a sample with over 70,000 clones, 85% to 90% of them seen once. These receptors' antigens are unknown. This specimen was unstimulated CD8+ T cells sorted from spleen or lymph node cells, taken before transplant. These receptor sequences come from a human donor who was the organ donor for an intestinal transplant.

The chain carries TRBV4-3 and TRBJ2-5; 9 nucleotides match TRBD2. Losses at the gene ends were 1 base for V and 2 bases for J; bases not matched to a gene: 17. The CDR3 length is 20 residues. In germline, CDR1 is LGHNA, CDR2 YSLEER. The CDR3 here is CASSQGYPVRGGSPQETQYF. The CDR3 nucleotides read TGCGCCAGCAGCCAAGGCTACCCCGTGCGGGGGGGGAGCCCACAAGAGACCCAGTACTTC.

This chain uses TRBV7-6 with TRBJ1-1; D perhaps matches TRBD1 (5 bases). The length of the CDR3 is 15 residues. Germline assignment: CDR1 SGHVS and CDR2 FNYEAQ. Deletions cut 1 base from V and 6 bases from J, with 15 bases between. This CDR3 is CASSLGSQGASEAFF. The CDR3, as DNA: TGTGCCAGCAGCTTAGGTTCGCAAGGGGCGTCTGAAGCTTTCTTT.

This chain connects TRBV2 to TRBJ1-3, with D tentatively TRBD1 (6 bases). The CDR3 extends over 15 amino acids. Trimming took 6 bases from V and 8 from J, leaving 20 bases between them. CDR1 and CDR2 from the germline V gene are SNHLY and FYNNEI. CDR3 in amino acids: CASSDPFGQSYTIYF. As DNA, the CDR3 is TGTGCCAGCAGCGACCCCTTCGGACAGTCGTACACCATATATTTT.

This clone was detected a few times. V and J are TRBV5-4 and TRBJ2-1, with D perhaps matching TRBD2 (6 bases). This CDR3 is built from 15 residues. The germline V gene encodes CDR1 SGHNT and CDR2 YYREEE (reference sequence). Trimming removed 3 bases at V and 1 base at J, with 11 bases between. CDR3 DNA: TGTGCCAGCAGCTCAATGACTAGTTCCTACAATGAGCAGTTCTTC. Translation gives CASSSMTSSYNEQFF. The variable domain in full, completed from reference TRBV5-4 and TRBJ2-1, reads ETGVTQSPTHLIKTRGQQVTLRCSSQSGHNTVSWYQQALGQGPQFIFQYYREEENGRGNFPPRFSGLQFPNYSSELNVNALELDDSALYLCASSSMTSSYNEQFFGPGTRLTVL.

V usage is TRBV5-1 and J usage is TRBJ2-2, with D hard to call. CDR1 SGHRS and CDR2 YFSETQ come from the germline V gene. The V and J ends lost 2 bases and 0 bases respectively, with 5 bases between them. This CDR3 has 14 amino acids. The CDR3 reads CASSFTTNTGELFF. As DNA, the CDR3 is TGCGCCAGCAGCTTCACAACGAACACCGGGGAGCTGTTTTTT.

On this clone: At one end the junction does not follow the germline gene, possibly because of a read error. This chain connects TRBV7-2 to TRBJ2-1; 9 bases align to TRBD1. Germline lookup yields CDR1 SGHTA and CDR2 FQGNSA. The CDR3 runs 16 residues. The CDR3 DNA reads as TGTGCCAGCCGCTTAGGGCACAGGGGGCGCTTCGGTGAGCAGTTCTTC. Translation: CASRLGHRGRFGEQFF.

This sequence joins TRBV6-1 and TRBJ2-5, with TRBD2 matching 11 bases. Germline V gene sequence: CDR1 MNHNS, CDR2 SASEGT. This CDR3 is built from 15 residues. The V segment lost 2 bases and the J segment 2 bases; nucleotides outside the gene matches: 1. This CDR3 is CASSEIAGGQETQYF. The CDR3 DNA is TGTGCCAGCAGTGAAATAGCGGGGGGGCAAGAGACCCAGTACTTC.

This clone was observed a single time. V usage is TRBV7-2 and J usage is TRBJ2-7; D is perhaps TRBD2 (5 bases). Between the trimmed V and J ends, which lost 5 bases and 3 bases, there was a span of 14 bases. CDR1 SGHTA and CDR2 FQGNSA come from the germline V gene. This CDR3 spans 14 amino acids. The CDR3 sequence is CASSPSHGDYEQYV. CDR3 DNA sequence: TGTGCCAGCAGCCCCTCCCACGGGGACTACGAGCAGTACGTC.

The chain employs TRBV4-3 and TRBJ2-1, with D possibly being TRBD2 (5 bases). Trimming cost V 4 bases and J 5 bases, with 12 bases left between them. Looked up from germline, CDR1 is LGHNA and CDR2 is YSLEER. This CDR3 comprises 14 residues. CDR3 residues: CASSRYRGNNEQFF. The CDR3 DNA sequence: TGCGCCAGCAGCCGCTACAGAGGGAACAATGAGCAGTTCTTC.

The chain employs TRBV2 and TRBJ1-1, with D possibly being TRBD1 (5 bases). Trimming took 8 bases from V and 6 from J, leaving 13 bases between them. Germline V CDR1 and CDR2: SNHLY, FYNNEI. The CDR3 sequence is 12 residues long. CDR3 nucleotides: TGTGCCAGCGACCCCGGGGGTGCTGAAGCTTTCTTT. Translation: CASDPGGAEAFF.

V gene TRBV28 combines with J gene TRBJ2-1, with 8 bases identical to TRBD1. The V gene end was trimmed by 4 bases and the J gene end by 7 bases; junction bases not matched to a gene: 6. CDR3 length: 14 amino acids. The V gene's germline CDR1 is MDHEN and CDR2 SYDVKM. Written as DNA, the CDR3 is TGTGCCAGCAGTTGGACAGGGATTAAGAATGAGCAGTTCTTC. This encodes CASSWTGIKNEQFF.

The rearrangement joins TRBV7-9 to TRBJ2-1; the D gene is possibly TRBD2 (6 bases). The germline CDR1 and CDR2 sequences are SEHNR and FQNEAQ (reference sequence). With 5 bases removed from V and 3 bases from J, the gap between germline ends came to 17 bases. The CDR3 sequence is 16 residues long. The CDR3 spells CASSLPTRNNYNEQFF. DNA for the CDR3: TGTGCCAGCAGCCTGCCGACTAGGAACAACTACAATGAGCAGTTCTTC.

This sequence joins TRBV7-3 and TRBJ1-5; D possibly corresponds to TRBD1 (6 bases). Per the germline V gene, CDR1 is SGHTA and CDR2 is FQGTGA. This CDR3 is 16 amino acids long. V was clipped by 0 bases and J by 11 bases, with 20 bases between them. As DNA, the CDR3 is TGTGCCAGCAGCTTAACGGGGGGGGGCTCGGATCACACCCAGCATTTT. This sequence encodes CASSLTGGGSDHTQHF.

The rearrangement links TRBV14 to TRBJ1-6; 7 bases are a match to TRBD1. Germline V lookup: CDR1 SGHDN, CDR2 FVKESK. The CDR3 spans 15 residues. Unmatched junction bases numbered 2, after V lost 0 bases and J lost 6 bases. Written as DNA, the CDR3 is TGTGCCAGCAGCCAAGATAGACAGGGTAATTCACCCCTCCACTTT. Encoded protein: CASSQDRQGNSPLHF.

The V call is TRBV27, the J call TRBJ2-2, with D perhaps matching TRBD2 (5 bases). The CDR3 covers 14 residues. Germline CDR1 is MNHEY and CDR2 is SMNVEV (reference sequence). Trimming left V 2 bases short and J 6 bases short, with 10 bases between. The CDR3 region is CASSLEREPGELFF. CDR3 DNA: TGTGCCAGCAGTTTAGAGAGGGAACCCGGGGAGCTGTTTTTT.

V gene TRBV13 combines with J gene TRBJ1-5, with D possibly matching TRBD1 (5 bases). This CDR3 region has 14 residues. Trimming left V 0 bases short and J 6 bases short, with 9 bases between. From germline, CDR1 is PRHDT and CDR2 FYEKMQ (reference sequence). CDR3: CASSLGKGLQPQHF. The CDR3 DNA follows: TGTGCCAGCAGCTTAGGGAAGGGGCTTCAGCCCCAGCATTTT.

The chain employs TRBV19 and TRBJ2-1; 11 bases match TRBD1. The CDR3 extends over 13 amino acids. Germline V gene data show CDR1 as LNHDA and CDR2 as SQIVND (reference sequence). Unmatched junction bases numbered 4, after V lost 8 bases and J lost 7 bases. The CDR3 loop is CASGDRGSNEQFF. The CDR3 DNA follows: TGTGCCAGTGGGGACAGGGGGTCGAATGAGCAGTTCTTC.

This sequence joins TRBV4-3 and TRBJ2-3; 11 bases map to TRBD2. Germline CDR1 LGHNA, CDR2 YSLEER. The CDR3 runs 21 residues. The V and J ends lost 0 bases and 0 bases, in that order; junction bases with no gene match: 14. The CDR3 protein is CASSQDLLRLAGGKSTDTQYF. CDR3 DNA sequence: TGCGCCAGCAGCCAAGATCTGCTGCGGCTAGCGGGGGGCAAGAGCACAGATACGCAGTATTTT.

The V call is TRBV5-1, the J call TRBJ1-4, with D possibly being TRBD1 (5 bases). CDR1 is SGHRS and CDR2 is YFSETQ in the germline V gene. The CDR3 sequence is 15 residues long. Between the trimmed V and J ends, which lost 2 bases and 8 bases, there was a span of 16 bases. The DNA of the CDR3 is TGCGCCAGCAGCTTTGAAACGGGGGGATACGAAAAACTGTTTTTT. This sequence encodes CASSFETGGYEKLFF.

The rearrangement uses TRBV4-2 and TRBJ2-2; 11 bases align to TRBD2. The V and J ends lost 1 base and 6 bases, in that order; junction bases with no gene match: 4. The CDR3 is 16 residues long. The germline V gene has CDR1 LGHNA and CDR2 YNFKEQ. The CDR3 DNA sequence: TGTGCCAGCAGCCAAGTAGCGGGGGGGATCGCCGGGGAGCTGTTTTTT. It codes for CASSQVAGGIAGELFF.

This clone has a single count. The chain is built from TRBV9 and TRBJ2-3; 8 nucleotides line up with TRBD2. Germline-derived CDR1 and CDR2 are SGDLS and YYNGEE. CDR3 length: 16 residues. The V and J ends lost 4 bases and 6 bases, in that order; junction bases with no gene match: 13. This CDR3 is CASSSLRARGVDTQYF. DNA of the CDR3: TGTGCCAGCAGCTCACTAAGGGCGCGGGGGGTGGATACGCAGTATTTT.